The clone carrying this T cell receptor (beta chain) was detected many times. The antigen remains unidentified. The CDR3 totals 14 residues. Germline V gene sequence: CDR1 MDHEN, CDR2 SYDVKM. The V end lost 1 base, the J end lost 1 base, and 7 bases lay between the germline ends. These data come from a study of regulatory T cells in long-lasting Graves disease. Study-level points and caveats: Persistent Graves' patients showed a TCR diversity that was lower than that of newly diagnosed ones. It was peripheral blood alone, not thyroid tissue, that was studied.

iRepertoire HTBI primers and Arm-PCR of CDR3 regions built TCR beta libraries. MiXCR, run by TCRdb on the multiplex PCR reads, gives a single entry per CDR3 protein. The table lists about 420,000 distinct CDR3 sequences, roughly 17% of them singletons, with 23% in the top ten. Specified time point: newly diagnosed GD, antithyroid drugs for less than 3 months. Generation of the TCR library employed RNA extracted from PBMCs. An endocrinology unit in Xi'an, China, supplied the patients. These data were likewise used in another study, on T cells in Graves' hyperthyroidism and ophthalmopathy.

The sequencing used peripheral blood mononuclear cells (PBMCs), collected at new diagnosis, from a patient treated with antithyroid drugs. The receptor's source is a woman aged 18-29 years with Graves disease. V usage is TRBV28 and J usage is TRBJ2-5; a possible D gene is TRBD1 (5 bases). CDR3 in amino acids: CASSLSRAQETQYF. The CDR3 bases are TGTGCCAGCAGTTTATCCAGGGCCCAAGAGACCCAGTACTTC.